These T cell receptor beta chains were read from a single sample in a study of CD8 T cells in Susac syndrome. TCRdb re-called the immunoSEQ multiplex PCR reads through MiXCR, storing one row per CDR3 protein. This repertoire shows roughly 250,000 distinct CDR3 sequences, almost 97% found once; its top ten account for under 0.12%. The sequencing sample was made of CD4+ T cells from PBMCs. Receptors originate from a human donor with Susac syndrome. Both conserved end residues are part of each CDR3. D genes are given only for firm matches. Expanded clones get a size class; other rows say once, few or many, or leave the size out.

.	TRBJ1-4	16	.	TRBV4-1	TGCGCCAGCAGCCAAGATTTTGGAGGGGGGGATGAAAAACTGTTTTTT	CASSQDFGGGDEKLFF
.	TRBJ1-3	13	.	TRBV29-1	TGCAGCGTAGAGGGTCCAGCTGGAAACACCATATATTTT	CSVEGPAGNTIYF
TRBD2	TRBJ2-6	18	once	TRBV29-1	TGCAGCGCTCAAACGCGGGGGGCCCTCTACTCTGGGGCCAACGTCCTGACTTTC	CSAQTRGALYSGANVLTF
.	TRBJ2-1	14	.	TRBV7-9	TGTGCCAGCAGCTTAGGGGCAGGGTTCGATGAGCAGTTCTTC	CASSLGAGFDEQFF
.	TRBJ2-1	17	once	TRBV4-1	TGCGCCAGCAGCCAAGAGAATTACAGGGCCACCTACAATGAGCAGTTCTTC	CASSQENYRATYNEQFF
.	TRBJ2-3	13	.	TRBV12-3/TRBV12-4	TGTGCCAGCAGTTTAGTCATCACAGATACGCAGTATTTT	CASSLVITDTQYF
.	TRBJ2-7	13	.	TRBV15	TGTGCCACCAGCACAAACCCGACAGTCGGGCAGTACTTC	CATSTNPTVGQYF
TRBD2	TRBJ2-7	13	.	TRBV29-1	TGCAGCGTGGGGGAGGGGCCCGGGGTGGAGCAGTACTTC	CSVGEGPGVEQYF
TRBD1	TRBJ1-1	13	.	TRBV5-1	TGCGCCAGCAGACGACAGGGTGGCGCTGAAGCTTTCTTT	CASRRQGGAEAFF
.	TRBJ1-2	13	.	TRBV30	TGTGCCTTTAGAGACAGGCGAAGCTATGGCTACACCTTC	CAFRDRRSYGYTF
.	TRBJ2-7	15	.	TRBV4-1	TGCGCCAGCAGCCATGATGAAACAGGTTTCTACGAGCAGTACTTC	CASSHDETGFYEQYF
.	TRBJ2-3	14	.	TRBV5-4	TGTGCCAGCAGCTTGGAACTGGGCACAGATACGCAGTATTTT	CASSLELGTDTQYF
.	TRBJ2-2	15	.	TRBV29-1	TGCAGCGCGGCGGGCTTAACAACGAACACCGGGGAGCTGTTTTTT	CSAAGLTTNTGELFF
.	TRBJ1-1	12	.	TRBV27	TGTGCCAGCAGTCCCCCTAAAACTGAAGCTTTCTTT	CASSPPKTEAFF
.	TRBJ1-2	15	.	TRBV4-2	TGTGCCAGCAGCCAAGATCGACAAAGGGCCTATGGCTACACCTTC	CASSQDRQRAYGYTF
.	TRBJ1-1	9	.	TRBV27	TGTGCCAGCAGGGAAGAAGCTTTCTTT	CASREEAFF
TRBD1	TRBJ2-7	13	.	TRBV6-5	TGTGCCAGTGGGACAGGGGCGAACCACGAGCAGTACTTC	CASGTGANHEQYF
TRBD2	TRBJ2-7	15	once	TRBV7-8	TGTGCCAGCAGCCTGCTAGCGGGAGTGCCATACGAGCAGTACTTC	CASSLLAGVPYEQYF
TRBD1	TRBJ2-3	14	.	TRBV18	TGTGCCAGCTCACCTACAGGGGATTCAGATACGCAGTATTTT	CASSPTGDSDTQYF
.	TRBJ2-7	18	.	TRBV28	TGTGCCAGCAGACAAGACAGGATATCACCGGGGTACAGGAGCGAGCAGTACTTC	CASRQDRISPGYRSEQYF